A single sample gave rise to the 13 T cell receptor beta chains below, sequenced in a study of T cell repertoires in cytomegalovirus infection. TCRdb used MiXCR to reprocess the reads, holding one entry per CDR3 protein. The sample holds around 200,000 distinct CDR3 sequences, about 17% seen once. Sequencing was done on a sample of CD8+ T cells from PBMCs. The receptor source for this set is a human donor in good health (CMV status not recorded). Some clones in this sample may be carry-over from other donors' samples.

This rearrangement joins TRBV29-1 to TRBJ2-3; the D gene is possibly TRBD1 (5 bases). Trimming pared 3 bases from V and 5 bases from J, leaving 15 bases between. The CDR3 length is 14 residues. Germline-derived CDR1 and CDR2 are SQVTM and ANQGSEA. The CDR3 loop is CSVEPGRQRDTQYF. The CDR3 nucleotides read TGCAGCGTTGAGCCAGGCCGACAGAGAGATACGCAGTATTTT.

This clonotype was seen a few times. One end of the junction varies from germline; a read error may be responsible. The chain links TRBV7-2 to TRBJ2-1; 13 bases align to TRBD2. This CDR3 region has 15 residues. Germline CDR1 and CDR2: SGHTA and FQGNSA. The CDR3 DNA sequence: TGTGCCAGCAGCCTGCCGACTAGCGGGGGGCGAAACCTTGTCTTC. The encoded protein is CASSLPTSGGRNLVF. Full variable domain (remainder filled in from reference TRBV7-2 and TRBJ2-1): GAGVSQSPSNKVTEKGKDVELRCDPISGHTALYWYRQSLGQGLEFLIYFQGNSAPDKSGLPSDRFSAERTGGSVSTLTIQRTQQEDSAVYLCASSLPTSGGRNLVFGPGTRLTVL.

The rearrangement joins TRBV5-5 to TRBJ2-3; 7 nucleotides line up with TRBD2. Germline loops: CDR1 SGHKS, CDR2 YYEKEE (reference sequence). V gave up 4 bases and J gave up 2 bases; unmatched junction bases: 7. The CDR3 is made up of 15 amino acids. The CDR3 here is CASSLGWDYTDTQYF. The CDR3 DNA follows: TGTGCCAGCAGCCTCGGGTGGGACTACACAGATACGCAGTATTTT.

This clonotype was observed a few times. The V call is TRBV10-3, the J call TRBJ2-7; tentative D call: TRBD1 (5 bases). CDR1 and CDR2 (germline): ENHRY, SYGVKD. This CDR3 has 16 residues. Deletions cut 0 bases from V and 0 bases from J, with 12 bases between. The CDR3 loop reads CAISESKQESSYEQYF. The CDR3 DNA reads TGTGCCATCAGTGAGTCTAAACAGGAGAGCTCCTACGAGCAGTACTTC.

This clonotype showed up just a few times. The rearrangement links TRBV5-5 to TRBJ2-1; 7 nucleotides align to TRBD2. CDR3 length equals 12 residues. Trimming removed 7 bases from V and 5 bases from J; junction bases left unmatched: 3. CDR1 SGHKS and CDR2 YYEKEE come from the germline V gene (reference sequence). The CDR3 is CASVRGDNEQFF. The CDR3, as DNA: TGTGCCAGCGTCCGGGGGGACAATGAGCAGTTCTTC. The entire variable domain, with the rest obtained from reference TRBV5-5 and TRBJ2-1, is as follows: DAGVTQSPTHLIKTRGQQVTLRCSPISGHKSVSWYQQVLGQGPQFIFQYYEKEERGRGNFPDRFSARQFPNYSSELNVNALLLGDSALYLCASVRGDNEQFFGPGTRLTVL.

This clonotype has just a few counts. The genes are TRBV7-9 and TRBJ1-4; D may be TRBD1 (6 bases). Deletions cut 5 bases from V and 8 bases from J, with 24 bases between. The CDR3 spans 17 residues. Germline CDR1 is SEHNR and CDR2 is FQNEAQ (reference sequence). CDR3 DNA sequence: TGTGCCAGCAGCCACCCAGGGGCCGGGGATCTACGGGAAAAACTGTTTTTT. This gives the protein CASSHPGAGDLREKLFF.

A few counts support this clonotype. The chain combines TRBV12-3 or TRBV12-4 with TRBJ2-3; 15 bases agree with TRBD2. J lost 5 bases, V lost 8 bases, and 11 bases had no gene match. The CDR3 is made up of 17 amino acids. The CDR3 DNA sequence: TGTGCCAGCGGTGGACTAGCGGGAGGGCAGGGCGGAGATACGCAGTATTTT. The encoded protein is CASGGLAGGQGGDTQYF.

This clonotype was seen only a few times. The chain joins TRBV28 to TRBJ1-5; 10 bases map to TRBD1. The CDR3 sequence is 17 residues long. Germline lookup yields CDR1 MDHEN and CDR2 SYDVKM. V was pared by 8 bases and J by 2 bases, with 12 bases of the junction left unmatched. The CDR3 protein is CASDPGQGNYGNQPQHF. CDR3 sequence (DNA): TGTGCCAGCGACCCGGGACAGGGGAATTATGGCAATCAGCCCCAGCATTTT. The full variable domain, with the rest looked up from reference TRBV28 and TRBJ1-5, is DVKVTQSSRYLVKRTGEKVFLECVQDMDHENMFWYRQDPGLGLRLIYFSYDVKMKEKGDIPEGYSVSREKKERFSLILESASTNQTSMYLCASDPGQGNYGNQPQHFGDGTRLSIL.

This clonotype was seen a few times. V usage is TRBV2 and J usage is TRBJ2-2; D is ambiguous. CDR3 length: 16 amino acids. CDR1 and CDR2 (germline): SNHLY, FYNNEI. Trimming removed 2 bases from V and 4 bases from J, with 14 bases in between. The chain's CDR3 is CASSENGYPVTGELFF. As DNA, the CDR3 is TGTGCCAGCAGTGAAAACGGATACCCGGTCACCGGGGAGCTGTTTTTT.

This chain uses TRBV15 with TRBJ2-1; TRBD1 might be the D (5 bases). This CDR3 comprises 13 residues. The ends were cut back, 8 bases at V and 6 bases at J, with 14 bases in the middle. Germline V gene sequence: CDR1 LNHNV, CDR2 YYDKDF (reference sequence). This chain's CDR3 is CATGPSQGNEQFF. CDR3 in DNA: TGTGCCACCGGCCCCAGTCAGGGCAATGAGCAGTTCTTC.

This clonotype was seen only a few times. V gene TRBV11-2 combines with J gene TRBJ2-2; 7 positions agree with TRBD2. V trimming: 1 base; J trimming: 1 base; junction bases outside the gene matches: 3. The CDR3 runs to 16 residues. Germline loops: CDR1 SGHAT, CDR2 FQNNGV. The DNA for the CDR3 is TGTGCCAGCAGCTTAGGACCGGGGGGGAACACCGGGGAGCTGTTTTTT. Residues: CASSLGPGGNTGELFF. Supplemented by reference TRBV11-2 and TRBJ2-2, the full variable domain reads EAGVAQSPRYKIIEKRQSVAFWCNPISGHATLYWYQQILGQGPKLLIQFQNNGVVDDSQLPKDRFSAERLKGVDSTLKIQPAKLEDSAVYLCASSLGPGGNTGELFFGEGSRLTVL.

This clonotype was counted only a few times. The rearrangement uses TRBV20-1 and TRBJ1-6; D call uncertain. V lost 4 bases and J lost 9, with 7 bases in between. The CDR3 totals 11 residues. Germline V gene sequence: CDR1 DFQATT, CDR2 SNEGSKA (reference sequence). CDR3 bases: TGCAGTGCTAAAATGGGTTCACCCCTCCACTTT. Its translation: CSAKMGSPLHF.

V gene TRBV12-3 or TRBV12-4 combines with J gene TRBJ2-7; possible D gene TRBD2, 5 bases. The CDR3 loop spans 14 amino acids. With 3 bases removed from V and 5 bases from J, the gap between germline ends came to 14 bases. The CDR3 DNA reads TGTGCCAGCAGTTTGATAGAGGGCTGGAACGAGCAGTACTTC. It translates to CASSLIEGWNEQYF.